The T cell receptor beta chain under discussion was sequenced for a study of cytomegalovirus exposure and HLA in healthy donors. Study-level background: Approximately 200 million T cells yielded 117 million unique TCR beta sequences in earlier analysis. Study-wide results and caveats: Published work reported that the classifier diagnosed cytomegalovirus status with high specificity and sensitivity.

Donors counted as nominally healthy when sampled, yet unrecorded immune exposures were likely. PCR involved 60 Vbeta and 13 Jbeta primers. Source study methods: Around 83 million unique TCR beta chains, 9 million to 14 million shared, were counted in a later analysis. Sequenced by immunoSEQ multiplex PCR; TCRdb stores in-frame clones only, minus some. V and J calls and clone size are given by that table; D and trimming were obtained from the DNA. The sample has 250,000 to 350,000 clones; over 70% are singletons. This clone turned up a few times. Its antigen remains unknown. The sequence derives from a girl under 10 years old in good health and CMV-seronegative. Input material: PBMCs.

The chain's CDR3 is CASSLHWTGGDTEAFF. CDR3 coding DNA: TGTGCCAGCAGTCTCCATTGGACAGGAGGGGACACTGAAGCTTTCTTT. This sequence joins TRBV6-6 and TRBJ1-1, with 7 bases matching TRBD1. Germline V gene sequence: CDR1 MNHNY, CDR2 SVGAGI (reference sequence). The length of the CDR3 is 16 residues. The V gene end was trimmed by 5 bases and the J gene end by 3 bases; junction bases not matched to a gene: 12.